This TCR beta chain was identified during a study of cytomegalovirus exposure and HLA in healthy donors. Generated by immunoSEQ multiplex PCR, the TCRdb table keeps only in-frame clones and is missing some. In the table there are some 110,000 clones, 85% to 90% of which are singletons. V gave up 3 bases and J gave up 3 bases; unmatched junction bases: 1. CDR1 is MGHDK, CDR2 SYGVNS, per germline. The CDR3 extends over 15 amino acids. This clone was picked up a small number of times. The chain couples TRBV25-1 to TRBJ2-2; 10 positions agree with TRBD2. The clonotype was recovered from a woman between 18 and 29 years old in good health and CMV-seropositive. Sequenced sample: PBMCs. The CDR3 is CASSDLAGDTGELFF. CDR3 nucleotide sequence: TGTGCCAGCAGTGATCTAGCGGGGGACACCGGGGAGCTGTTTTTT.